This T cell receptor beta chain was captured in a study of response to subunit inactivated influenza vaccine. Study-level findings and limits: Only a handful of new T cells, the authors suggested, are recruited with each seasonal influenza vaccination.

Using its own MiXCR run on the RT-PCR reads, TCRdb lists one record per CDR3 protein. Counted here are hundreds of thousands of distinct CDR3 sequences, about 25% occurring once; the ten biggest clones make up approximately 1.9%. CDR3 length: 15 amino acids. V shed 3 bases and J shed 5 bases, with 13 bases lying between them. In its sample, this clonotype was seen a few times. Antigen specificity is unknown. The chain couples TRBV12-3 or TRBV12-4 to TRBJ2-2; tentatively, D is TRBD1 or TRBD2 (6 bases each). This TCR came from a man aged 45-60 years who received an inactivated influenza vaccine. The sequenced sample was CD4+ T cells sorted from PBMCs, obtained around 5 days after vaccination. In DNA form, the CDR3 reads TGTGCCAGCAGTTTGTTGGGGGGCCAGACCGGGGAGCTGTTTTTT. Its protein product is CASSLLGGQTGELFF.